These 32 T cell receptor beta chains came from one sample sequenced in a study of blood T cell repertoires in COVID-19. Only in-frame clones appear in the TCRdb table, and some are missing; sequencing was by immunoSEQ multiplex PCR. The data hold about 670,000 clones, with around 90% observed a single time. The sequenced sample was peripheral blood. The receptors were gathered from a woman aged 18-30 years with acute or convalescent COVID-19.

The V call is TRBV28, the J call TRBJ2-7, with D tentatively TRBD1 (6 bases). This CDR3 has 15 amino acids. Trimming took off 2 bases at V and 3 bases at J, with 14 bases between the two ends. CDR1 and CDR2 (germline): MDHEN, SYDVKM. The CDR3: CASSLRQVGIYEQYF. Written as DNA, the CDR3 is TGTGCCAGCAGTTTAAGACAGGTTGGGATCTACGAGCAGTACTTC. Filled out from reference TRBV28 and TRBJ2-7, the complete variable domain reads DVKVTQSSRYLVKRTGEKVFLECVQDMDHENMFWYRQDPGLGLRLIYFSYDVKMKEKGDIPEGYSVSREKKERFSLILESASTNQTSMYLCASSLRQVGIYEQYFGPGTRLTVT.

This rearrangement joins TRBV21-1 to TRBJ1-5; the D call TRBD1 from the table was never checked on the DNA. TRBV21-1 is marked as a pseudogene. CDR3 length equals 16 residues. DNA for the CDR3: TGTGCCAGCAGCAAGGACCCCCACTCGGCAGGGCAGCCCCAGCATTTT. Protein sequence: CASSKDPHSAGQPQHF.

The chain links TRBV15 to TRBJ2-7; 10 nucleotides line up with TRBD1. The V gene's germline CDR1 is LNHNV and CDR2 YYDKDF (reference sequence). CDR3 length equals 15 residues. V was clipped by 2 bases and J by 2 bases; unmatched bases: 3. The CDR3 protein is CATSRTGTGAYEQYF. CDR3 nucleotide sequence: TGTGCCACCAGCAGAACCGGGACAGGGGCCTACGAGCAGTACTTC. Full variable domain (rest looked up from reference TRBV15 and TRBJ2-7): DAMVIQNPRYQVTQFGKPVTLSCSQTLNHNVMYWYQQKSSQAPKLLFHYYDKDFNNEADTPDNFQSRRPNTSFCFLDIRSPGLGDTAMYLCATSRTGTGAYEQYFGPGTRLTVT.

This chain links TRBV14 with TRBJ2-5; 15 positions match TRBD2. The trim removed 5 bases at V and 5 bases at J, leaving 6 bases unmatched. Germline assignment: CDR1 SGHDN and CDR2 FVKESK. The CDR3 is made up of 16 amino acids. The CDR3 nucleotides read TGTGCCAGCAGCGGACTAGCGGGGGGGCTTTCCGAGACCCAGTACTTC. As protein: CASSGLAGGLSETQYF.

The J gene is TRBJ2-2, the V gene TRBV29-1; the D gene is possibly TRBD1 (6 bases). Trimming removed 5 bases at V and 8 bases at J, with 18 bases between. CDR1 and CDR2 from the germline V gene are SQVTM and ANQGSEA. This CDR3 has 14 amino acids. CDR3 DNA: TGCAGCGTTCGTTTGGACAGCGCACTAGGGGAGCTGTTTTTT. Translated: CSVRLDSALGELFF.

This chain connects TRBV7-9 to TRBJ1-2; 7 positions match TRBD1. The germline V gene encodes CDR1 SEHNR and CDR2 FQNEAQ (reference sequence). V shed 4 bases, J shed 5 bases, and the junction held 13 bases outside the gene matches. The CDR3 length is 16 residues. The CDR3 coding sequence is TGTGCCAGCAGCTCCCTGACAGGGCAATTATCTTATGGCTACACCTTC. As protein: CASSSLTGQLSYGYTF. Together with reference TRBV7-9 and TRBJ1-2, the CDR3 gives the full variable domain: DTGVSQNPRHKITKRGQNVTFRCDPISEHNRLYWYRQTLGQGPEFLTYFQNEAQLEKSRLLSDRFSAERPKGSFSTLEIQRTEQGDSAMYLCASSSLTGQLSYGYTFGSGTRLTVV.

The chain employs TRBV3-1 (or the pseudogene TRBV3-2) and TRBJ1-2; 8 bases match TRBD1. The CDR3 consists of 15 residues. CDR1 LGHDT and CDR2 YNNKEL come from the germline V gene (reference sequence). With V trimmed by 1 base and J by 4 bases, 5 bases remained unmatched. Here the CDR3 DNA reads TGTGCCAGCAGCCAAGGGACAGGGATTAGCTATGGCTACACCTTC. This encodes CASSQGTGISYGYTF.

The V call is TRBV5-1, the J call TRBJ2-4, with 9 bases aligning to TRBD1. Germline trimming cut 1 base from V and 5 bases from J; bases unmatched to any gene: 1. Germline lookup yields CDR1 SGHRS and CDR2 YFSETQ. This CDR3 region has 14 residues. The CDR3: CASSLTGGENIQYF. In DNA form, the CDR3 reads TGCGCCAGCAGCTTGACAGGGGGCGAAAACATTCAGTACTTC.

The genes are TRBV5-5 and TRBJ1-5; D perhaps matches TRBD1 (5 bases). CDR3 length: 15 residues. The germline V gene encodes CDR1 SGHKS and CDR2 YYEKEE (reference sequence). The V end was cut by 2 bases, the J end by 8 bases, with 17 bases between. CDR3 in DNA: TGTGCCAGCAGCTTAAGTACAGGCCTATCCAAGCCCCAGCATTTT. Protein product: CASSLSTGLSKPQHF. The entire variable domain, with the rest obtained from reference TRBV5-5 and TRBJ1-5, is as follows: DAGVTQSPTHLIKTRGQQVTLRCSPISGHKSVSWYQQVLGQGPQFIFQYYEKEERGRGNFPDRFSARQFPNYSSELNVNALLLGDSALYLCASSLSTGLSKPQHFGDGTRLSIL.

The chain has TRBV5-5 and TRBJ2-7; 9 bases match TRBD1. The CDR3 contains 14 residues. CDR1 is SGHKS, CDR2 YYEKEE, per germline (reference sequence). Trimming cost V 5 bases and J 6 bases; bases outside gene matches: 9. The CDR3 nucleotides read TGTGCCAGCAGTTCGCCGGGACAGGGCCCCGAGCAGTACTTC. Translated, it gives CASSSPGQGPEQYF.

This sequence joins TRBV4-3 and TRBJ2-6, with no clear D. Trimming removed 0 bases at V and 2 bases at J, with 8 bases between. CDR3 length: 16 residues. Germline V gene data show CDR1 as LGHNA and CDR2 as YSLEER. The CDR3 here is CASSQDYTAGANVLTF. In DNA, the CDR3 is TGCGCCAGCAGCCAAGATTACACAGCTGGGGCCAACGTCCTGACTTTC.

The J gene is TRBJ1-6, the V gene TRBV9, with a tentative D call TRBD1 (5 bases). Germline V lookup: CDR1 SGDLS, CDR2 YYNGEE. The CDR3 loop spans 18 amino acids. Between the trimmed V and J ends, which lost 4 bases and 8 bases, there was a span of 25 bases. The CDR3 is CASSSSAWGGSPDSPLHF. The CDR3 nucleotides are TGTGCCAGCAGCTCATCAGCCTGGGGGGGGTCCCCCGATTCACCCCTCCACTTT.

This clone has a handful of counts. The V and J genes are TRBV9 and TRBJ1-6; TRBD1 is a possible D gene (6 bases). Germline CDR1 and CDR2: SGDLS and YYNGEE. This CDR3 contains 15 residues. Between the trimmed V and J ends, which lost 5 bases and 7 bases, there was a span of 16 bases. The CDR3 nucleotides read TGTGCCAGCAGTGAGGGTCCTACAGGGAATTCACCCCTCCACTTT. It encodes CASSEGPTGNSPLHF. Supplemented by reference TRBV9 and TRBJ1-6, the full variable domain reads DSGVTQTPKHLITATGQRVTLRCSPRSGDLSVYWYQQSLDQGLQFLIQYYNGEERAKGNILERFSAQQFPDLHSELNLSSLELGDSALYFCASSEGPTGNSPLHFGNGTRLTVT.

The CDR3 reads CASSLSGQVFYGYTF. The CDR3 nucleotides are TGTGCCAGCAGCTTGTCAGGACAGGTATTCTATGGCTACACCTTC. J is TRBJ1-2 and V is TRBV5-5, with 7 bases lining up with TRBD1. Per the germline V gene, CDR1 is SGHKS and CDR2 is YYEKEE (reference sequence). This CDR3 has 15 amino acids. Losses at the gene ends were 1 base for V and 4 bases for J; bases not matched to a gene: 7.

The rearrangement uses TRBV6-2 or TRBV6-3 and TRBJ2-7, with a tentative D call TRBD2 (6 bases). The CDR3 has 13 amino acids. The V gene lost 4 bases and the J gene lost 6 bases, with 13 bases spanning the gap. Germline loops: CDR1 MNHEY, CDR2 SVGEGT. The CDR3 bases are TGTGCCAGCAGTTCAGGTTGGGGAGGCGAGCAGTACTTC. Its translation is CASSSGWGGEQYF.

The V and J genes are TRBV12-5 and TRBJ1-1, with 7 bases matching TRBD1. The V segment lost 1 base and the J segment 3 bases; nucleotides outside the gene matches: 5. The CDR3 extends over 15 amino acids. Germline V CDR1 and CDR2: LGHNT, FRNRAP. CDR3 nucleotide sequence: TGTGCTAGTGGTTTGGACAGGGGTTGGGACACTGAAGCTTTCTTT. Translating gives CASGLDRGWDTEAFF.

The V gene is TRBV4-2, the J gene TRBJ2-1; 12 bases are a match to TRBD2. From germline, CDR1 is LGHNA and CDR2 YNFKEQ. V dropped 1 base and J dropped 10; count of bases not matched to a gene: 8. The CDR3 has 16 residues. CDR3 bases: TGTGCCAGCAGCCAAGGGGCTAGCGGGGGGGTAAGGGAGCAGTTCTTC. It specifies CASSQGASGGVREQFF.

The chain has TRBV25-1 and TRBJ1-3; D not certain. Germline lookup yields CDR1 MGHDK and CDR2 SYGVNS. Trimming took 0 bases from V and 0 from J, leaving 9 bases between them. The CDR3 spans 16 residues. CDR3 nucleotide sequence: TGTGCCAGCAGTGAATACAACAGACCCTCTGGAAACACCATATATTTT. Protein product: CASSEYNRPSGNTIYF.

This clone was seen a single time. The chain joins TRBV28 to TRBJ2-1; 8 positions agree with TRBD2. CDR1 is MDHEN, CDR2 SYDVKM, per germline. V lost 3 bases to trimming and J lost 8 bases; unmatched junction nucleotides: 6. The CDR3 extends over 14 amino acids. Here the CDR3 reads CASSFGAGGDEQFF. CDR3 nucleotide sequence: TGTGCCAGCAGTTTCGGGGCGGGGGGCGATGAGCAGTTCTTC.

The V call is TRBV5-1, the J call TRBJ1-2; D remains unclear. From germline, CDR1 is SGHRS and CDR2 YFSETQ. The CDR3 consists of 15 residues. V dropped 4 bases and J dropped 4 bases, with 17 bases sitting between them. CDR3 residues: CASSPAGRQVYGYTF. The CDR3, as DNA: TGCGCCAGCAGCCCTGCGGGGAGGCAGGTCTATGGCTACACCTTC.

This clone was recorded a few times. The J gene is TRBJ2-1, the V gene TRBV7-3; perhaps TRBD2 as D (5 bases). The germline V gene has CDR1 SGHTA and CDR2 FQGTGA. V lost 5 bases and J lost 6, with 17 bases in between. This CDR3 region has 15 residues. The CDR3 loop is CASSLKGDPLNEQFF. CDR3 nucleotides: TGTGCCAGCAGCCTAAAGGGAGACCCACTCAATGAGCAGTTCTTC.

This rearrangement joins TRBV5-5 to TRBJ1-1, with D tentatively TRBD1 (6 bases). This CDR3 comprises 18 residues. Looked up from germline, CDR1 is SGHKS and CDR2 is YYEKEE (reference sequence). Trimming took off 2 bases at V and 3 bases at J, with 23 bases between the two ends. The CDR3 nucleotides are TGTGCCAGCAGCTTTATGGGACACTCGGGTTTCACCGACACTGAAGCTTTCTTT. Residues: CASSFMGHSGFTDTEAFF. The whole variable domain, remainder taken from reference TRBV5-5 and TRBJ1-1, is DAGVTQSPTHLIKTRGQQVTLRCSPISGHKSVSWYQQVLGQGPQFIFQYYEKEERGRGNFPDRFSARQFPNYSSELNVNALLLGDSALYLCASSFMGHSGFTDTEAFFGQGTRLTVV.

J is TRBJ1-5 and V is TRBV30; D gene ambiguous. The V gene lost 1 base and the J gene lost 1 base, with 11 bases spanning the gap. From germline, CDR1 is GTSNPN and CDR2 SVGIG (reference sequence). CDR3 length: 15 residues. The CDR3 loop is CAWSGGDLSNQPQHF. The DNA for the CDR3 is TGTGCCTGGAGTGGAGGAGACTTGAGCAATCAGCCCCAGCATTTT.

This clone was counted only a few times. This chain links TRBV7-6 with TRBJ1-2; 9 bases are a match to TRBD1. CDR3 length: 16 residues. Germline-derived CDR1 and CDR2 are SGHVS and FNYEAQ. The V and J ends lost 4 bases and 4 bases, in that order; junction bases with no gene match: 10. CDR3 nucleotide sequence: TGTGCCAGCAGCTCAAAAACGGGACAGGGCGCCTATGGCTACACCTTC. Translated: CASSSKTGQGAYGYTF.

This chain connects TRBV6-5 to TRBJ1-1; 7 nucleotides align to TRBD1. CDR1 and CDR2 from the germline V gene are MNHEY and SVGAGI. Trimming took 3 bases from V and 2 from J; bases not matched to a gene: 9. The CDR3 consists of 16 residues. The CDR3 sequence is CASSYSGRGANTEAFF. CDR3 bases: TGTGCCAGCAGTTATTCGGGCAGGGGGGCAAACACTGAAGCTTTCTTT.

The genes are TRBV6-2 or TRBV6-3 and TRBJ2-3; 8 positions match TRBD2. Germline CDR1 reads MNHEY; CDR2 reads SVGEGT. The CDR3 length is 18 residues. V lost 4 bases, J lost 3 bases, and 15 bases stayed unmatched. The CDR3 DNA sequence: TGTGCCAGCAGTTCCCCCCTAGGAGCGGGGGAGGGGACAGATACGCAGTATTTT. Translated: CASSSPLGAGEGTDTQYF.

The CDR3 reads CASSQDRRYEQYF. DNA for the CDR3: TGTGCCAGTAGCCAGGACAGGCGCTACGAGCAGTACTTC. V and J are TRBV18 and TRBJ2-7, with TRBD1 identical over 7 bases. V was pared by 9 bases and J by 3 bases, with 8 bases of the junction left unmatched. The germline V gene has CDR1 KGHSH and CDR2 LQKENI. The CDR3 has 13 amino acids.

The chain is built from TRBV10-2 and TRBJ1-5; 8 bases match TRBD1. Germline lookup yields CDR1 WSHSY and CDR2 SAAADI. V gave up 8 bases and J gave up 4 bases; unmatched junction bases: 4. The CDR3 is 13 amino acids. CDR3 residues: CASGGQGNQPQHF. The CDR3 coding sequence is TGCGCCAGCGGTGGACAGGGTAATCAGCCCCAGCATTTT.

This rearrangement joins TRBV5-1 to TRBJ1-2; TRBD1 aligns across 8 bases. Trimming cost V 4 bases and J 8 bases; bases outside gene matches: 7. The CDR3 runs 13 residues. Looked up from germline, CDR1 is SGHRS and CDR2 is YFSETQ. The CDR3 loop is CASSPHRGEGYTF. The CDR3 DNA reads as TGCGCCAGCAGCCCACACAGGGGGGAAGGCTACACCTTC.

This clone was recorded only once. V and J are TRBV3-1 (or the pseudogene TRBV3-2) and TRBJ1-1; D perhaps matches TRBD1 (6 bases). Germline loops: CDR1 LGHDT, CDR2 YNNKEL (reference sequence). Trimming took 3 bases from V and 3 from J, leaving 14 bases between them. The CDR3 runs 15 residues. CDR3 protein: CASSQFGAGDTEAFF. In DNA, the CDR3 is TGTGCCAGCAGCCAGTTCGGGGCAGGGGACACTGAAGCTTTCTTT.

The chain links TRBV3-1 (or the pseudogene TRBV3-2) to TRBJ1-1; 7 bases map to TRBD1. Trimming took 0 bases from V and 5 from J; bases not matched to a gene: 6. The CDR3 extends over 15 amino acids. The germline CDR1 and CDR2 sequences are LGHDT and YNNKEL (reference sequence). The CDR3 nucleotides read TGTGCCAGCAGCCAAGATAGGGCAGGGGGTACTGAAGCTTTCTTT. This codes for CASSQDRAGGTEAFF.

The gene calls are TRBV7-2 and TRBJ2-2, with TRBD2 matching over 15 bases. The CDR3 has 18 residues. V lost 6 bases, J lost 5 bases, and 10 bases stayed unmatched. The germline CDR1 and CDR2 sequences are SGHTA and FQGNSA. The CDR3: CASSRPGLAGGGTGELFF. DNA of the CDR3: TGTGCCAGCAGTAGACCGGGACTAGCGGGGGGAGGGACCGGGGAGCTGTTTTTT.